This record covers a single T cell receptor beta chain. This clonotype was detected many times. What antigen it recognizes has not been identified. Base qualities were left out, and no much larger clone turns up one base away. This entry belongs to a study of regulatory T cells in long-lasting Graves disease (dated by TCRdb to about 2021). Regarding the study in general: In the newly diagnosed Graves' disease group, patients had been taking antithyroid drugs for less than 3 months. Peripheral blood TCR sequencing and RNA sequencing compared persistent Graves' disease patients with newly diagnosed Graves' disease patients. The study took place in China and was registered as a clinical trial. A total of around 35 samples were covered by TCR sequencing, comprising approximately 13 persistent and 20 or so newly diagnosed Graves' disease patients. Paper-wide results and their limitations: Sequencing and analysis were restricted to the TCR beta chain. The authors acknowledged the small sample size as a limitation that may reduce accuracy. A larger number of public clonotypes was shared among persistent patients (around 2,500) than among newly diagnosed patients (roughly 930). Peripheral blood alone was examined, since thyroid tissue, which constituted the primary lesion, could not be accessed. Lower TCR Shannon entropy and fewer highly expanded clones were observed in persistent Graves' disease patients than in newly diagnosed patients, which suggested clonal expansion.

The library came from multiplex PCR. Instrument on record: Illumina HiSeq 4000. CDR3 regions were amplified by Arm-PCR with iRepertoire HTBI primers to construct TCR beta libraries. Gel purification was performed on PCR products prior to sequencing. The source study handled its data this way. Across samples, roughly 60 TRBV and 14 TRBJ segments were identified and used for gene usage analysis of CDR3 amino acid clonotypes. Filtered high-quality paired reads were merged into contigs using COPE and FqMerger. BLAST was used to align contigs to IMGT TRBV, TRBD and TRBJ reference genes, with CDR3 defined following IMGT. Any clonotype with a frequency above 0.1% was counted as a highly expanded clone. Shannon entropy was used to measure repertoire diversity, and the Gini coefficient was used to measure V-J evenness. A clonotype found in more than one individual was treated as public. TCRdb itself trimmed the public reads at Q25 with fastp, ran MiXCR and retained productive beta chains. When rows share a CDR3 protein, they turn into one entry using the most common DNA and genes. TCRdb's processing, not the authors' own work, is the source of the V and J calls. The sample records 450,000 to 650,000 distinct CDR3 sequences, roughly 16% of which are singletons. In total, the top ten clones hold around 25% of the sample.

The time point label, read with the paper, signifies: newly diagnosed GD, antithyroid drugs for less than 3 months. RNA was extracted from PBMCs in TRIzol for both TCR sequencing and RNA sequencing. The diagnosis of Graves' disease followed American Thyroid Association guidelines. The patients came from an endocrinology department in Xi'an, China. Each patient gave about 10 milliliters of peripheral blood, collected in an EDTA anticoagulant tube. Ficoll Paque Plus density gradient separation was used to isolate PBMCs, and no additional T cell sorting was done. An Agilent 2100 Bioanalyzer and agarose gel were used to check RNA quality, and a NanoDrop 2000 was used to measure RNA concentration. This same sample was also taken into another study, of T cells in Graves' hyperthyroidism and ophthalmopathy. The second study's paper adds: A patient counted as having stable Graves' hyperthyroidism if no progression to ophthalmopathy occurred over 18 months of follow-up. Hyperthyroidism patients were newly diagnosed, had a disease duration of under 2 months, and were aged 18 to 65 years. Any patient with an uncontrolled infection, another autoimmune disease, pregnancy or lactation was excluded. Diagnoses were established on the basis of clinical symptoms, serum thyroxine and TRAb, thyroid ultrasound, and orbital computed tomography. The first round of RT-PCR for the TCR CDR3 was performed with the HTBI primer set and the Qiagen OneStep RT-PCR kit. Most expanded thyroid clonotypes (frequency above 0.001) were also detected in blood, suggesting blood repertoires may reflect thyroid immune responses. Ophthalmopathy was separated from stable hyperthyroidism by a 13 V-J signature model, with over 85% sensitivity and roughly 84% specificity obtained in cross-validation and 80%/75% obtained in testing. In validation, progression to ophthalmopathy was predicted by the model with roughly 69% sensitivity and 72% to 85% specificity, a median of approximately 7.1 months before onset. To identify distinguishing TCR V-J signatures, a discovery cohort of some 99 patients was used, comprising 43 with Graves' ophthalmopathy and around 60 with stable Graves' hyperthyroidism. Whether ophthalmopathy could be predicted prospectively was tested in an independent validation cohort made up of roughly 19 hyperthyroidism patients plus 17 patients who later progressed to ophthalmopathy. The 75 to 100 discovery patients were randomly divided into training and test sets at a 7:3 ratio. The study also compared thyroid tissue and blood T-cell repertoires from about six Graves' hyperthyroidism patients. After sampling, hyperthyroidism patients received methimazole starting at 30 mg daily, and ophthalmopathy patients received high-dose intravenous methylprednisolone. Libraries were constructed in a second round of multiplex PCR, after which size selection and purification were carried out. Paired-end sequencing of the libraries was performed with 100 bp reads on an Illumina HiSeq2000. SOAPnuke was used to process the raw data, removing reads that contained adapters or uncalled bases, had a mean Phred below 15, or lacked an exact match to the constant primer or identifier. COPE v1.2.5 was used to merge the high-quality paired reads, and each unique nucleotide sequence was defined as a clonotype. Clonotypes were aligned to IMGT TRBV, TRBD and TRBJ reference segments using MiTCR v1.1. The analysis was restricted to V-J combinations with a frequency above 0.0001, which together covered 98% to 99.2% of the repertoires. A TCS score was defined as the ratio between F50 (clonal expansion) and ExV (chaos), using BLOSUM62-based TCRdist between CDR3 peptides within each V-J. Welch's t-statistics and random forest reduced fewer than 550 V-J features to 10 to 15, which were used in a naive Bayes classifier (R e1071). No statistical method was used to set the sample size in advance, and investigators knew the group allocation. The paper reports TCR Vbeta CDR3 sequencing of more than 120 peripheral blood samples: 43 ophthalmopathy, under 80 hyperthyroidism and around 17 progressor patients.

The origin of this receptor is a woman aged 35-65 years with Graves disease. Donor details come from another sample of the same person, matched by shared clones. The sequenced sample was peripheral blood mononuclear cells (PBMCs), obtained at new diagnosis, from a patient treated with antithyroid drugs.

The CDR3 in this case is CAWSLDRGNQPQHF. The nucleotides are TGTGCCTGGAGTTTGGACAGGGGCAATCAGCCCCAGCATTTT. The sequence is built from TRBV30 and TRBJ1-5, with TRBD1 matching 8 junction bases. CDR3 length: 14 amino acids, cysteine to phenylalanine. Only CDR3 DNA is held: 42 bases, read in frame from base 1. The CDR1 and CDR2 encoded by the germline V gene (reference sequence) are GTSNPN and SVGIG. V loses 2 bases at its end and J loses 2 bases; junction bases beyond the gene matches: 2.